Listed below are T cell receptor beta chains from one sample, sequenced in a study of shared clonotypes between healthy human individuals. The repertoire was sequenced with immunoSEQ multiplex PCR; TCRdb's copy has only in-frame clones and lacks some. Of roughly 2.5 million clones listed, approximately 92% were seen once; the top ten hold 0.11% to 0.15%. Material for sequencing was naive CD4+ T cells sorted from blood. The source is a man aged 18 to 35 in good health. CDR3s include the opening cysteine and the closing phenylalanine or tryptophan. D genes are given only for firm matches. The size field is filled for only some rows; it gives once, few, many or a size class.

j_call clone_size d_call v_call cdr3_nt cdr3_aa
TRBJ2-5 - - TRBV29-1 TGCAGCGCCCAGTGGCAGGTCCAAGAGACCCAGTACTTC CSAQWQVQETQYF
TRBJ2-5 - - TRBV7-3 TGTGCCAGCAGCTTACCAACCCCCGACAGTGACCTTGGGGAGACCCAGTACTTC CASSLPTPDSDLGETQYF
TRBJ2-1 - - TRBV30 TGTGCCTGGAGTGTACGAGGGGAGCAGTTCTTC CAWSVRGEQFF
TRBJ2-1 - TRBD2 TRBV4-1 TGCGCCAGCAGCCAACCAAGCGGGAGGGCCTTTAGTGAGCAGTTCTTC CASSQPSGRAFSEQFF
TRBJ1-1 - - TRBV19 TGTGCCAGTAGTATAGACGGGGGCGGGAACACTGAAGCTTTCTTT CASSIDGGGNTEAFF
TRBJ1-1 - - TRBV15 TGTGCCACCAGCAGAGATCGTCGGGGGAGAGCTTTCTTT CATSRDRRGRAFF
TRBJ1-1 once - TRBV18 TGTGCCAGCTCACGGATACTCCAGAACACTGAAGCTTTCTTT CASSRILQNTEAFF
TRBJ1-3 - TRBD1 TRBV28 TGTGCCAGCAGTTTATTGACAGGGAGCTCTGGAAACACCATATATTTT CASSLLTGSSGNTIYF
TRBJ2-2 - TRBD2 TRBV7-2 TGTGCCAGCAGCTTTAGCGGGAGGGCGGACACCGGGGAGCTGTTTTTT CASSFSGRADTGELFF
TRBJ1-2 - - TRBV20-1 TGCAGTGCTTGGGTTGGTGGCTACACCTTC CSAWVGGYTF
TRBJ1-6 - - TRBV11-2 TGTGCCAGCAGCTACAACCACCTGAGCTCCTATAATTCACCCCTCCACTTT CASSYNHLSSYNSPLHF
TRBJ2-7 - - TRBV5-4 TGTGCCAGCAGCCCGGCCGGGGCGTACTACGAGCAGTACTTC CASSPAGAYYEQYF
TRBJ2-5 - TRBD2 TRBV9 TGTGCCAGCAGCGTAAGCAGGGTACTAGCGGGAGGGCCCGGAGAGACCCAGTACTTC CASSVSRVLAGGPGETQYF
TRBJ2-7 - TRBD1 TRBV6-1 TGTGCCGCAGAGGACAGGGAGAGCCATTACGAGCAGTACTTC CAAEDRESHYEQYF
TRBJ2-7 - - TRBV2 TGTGCCAGCAGTGGAAACGGGCGCGAGCAGTACTTC CASSGNGREQYF
TRBJ2-7 - - TRBV5-1 TGCGCCAGCAGCCGCCGGGAGTATCTCTCCTACGAGCAGTACTTC CASSRREYLSYEQYF
TRBJ1-1 - - TRBV5-1 TGCGCCAGCAGCTTGGCCGGGGAAAACACTGAAGCTTTCTTT CASSLAGENTEAFF
TRBJ2-3 - TRBD2 TRBV5-1 TGCGCCAGCAGCCTCGAACCGGGACTAGCGGGAATAAGCACAGATACGCAGTATTTT CASSLEPGLAGISTDTQYF
TRBJ2-5 - - TRBV2 TGTGCCAGCAGTGAAAGGCCCAATGGGGTGAAGACCCAGTACTTC CASSERPNGVKTQYF
TRBJ2-1 - TRBD2 TRBV14 TGTGCCAGCAGCCCCCCTGGCGGGGGGGCCAATGAGCAGTTCTTC CASSPPGGGANEQFF
TRBJ2-3 - TRBD2 TRBV30 TGTGCCTGGAGTGGGCTAGCGGACACAGATACGCAGTATTTT CAWSGLADTDTQYF
TRBJ2-2 - - TRBV14 TGTGCCAGCAGCCCACGGACGTCAGCGAACACCGGGGAGCTGTTTTTT CASSPRTSANTGELFF
TRBJ2-1 - - TRBV30 TGTGCCTGGACTGGGGCAGGGGTTTATGAGCAGTTCTTC CAWTGAGVYEQFF